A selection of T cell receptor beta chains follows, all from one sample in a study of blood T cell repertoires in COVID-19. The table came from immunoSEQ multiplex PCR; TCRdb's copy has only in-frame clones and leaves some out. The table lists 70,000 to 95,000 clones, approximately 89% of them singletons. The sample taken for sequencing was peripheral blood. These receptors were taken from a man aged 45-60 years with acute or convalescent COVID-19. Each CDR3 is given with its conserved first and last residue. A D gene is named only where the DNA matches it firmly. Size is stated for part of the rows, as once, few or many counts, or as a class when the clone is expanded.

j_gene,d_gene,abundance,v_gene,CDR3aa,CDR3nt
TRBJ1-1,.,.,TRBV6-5,CASSQGSRTEAFF,TGTGCCAGCAGTCAGGGGTCGCGGACTGAAGCTTTCTTT
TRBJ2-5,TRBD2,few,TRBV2,CASRRLAGDGTQYF,TGTGCCAGCAGACGACTAGCGGGGGACGGGACCCAGTACTTC
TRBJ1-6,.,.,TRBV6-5,CASRTTGTNSPLHF,TGTGCCAGCAGGACAACAGGGACTAATTCACCCCTCCACTTT
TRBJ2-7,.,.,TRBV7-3,CASSLMRSSYEQYF,TGTGCCAGCAGCTTGATGCGGAGCTCCTACGAGCAGTACTTC
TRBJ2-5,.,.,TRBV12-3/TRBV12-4,CASTRWIQETQYF,TGTGCCAGCACGCGGTGGATTCAAGAGACCCAGTACTTC
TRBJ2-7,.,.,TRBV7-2,CASSLDRITYYEQYF,TGTGCCAGCAGCTTAGACAGAATCACTTACTACGAGCAGTACTTC
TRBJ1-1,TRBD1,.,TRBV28,CASSQDRVLNEAFF,TGTGCCAGCAGTCAAGACAGGGTACTCAATGAAGCTTTCTTT
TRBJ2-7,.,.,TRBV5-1,CASSLIVGGPSYEQYF,TGCGCCAGCAGCTTGATCGTCGGCGGGCCGTCCTACGAGCAGTACTTC
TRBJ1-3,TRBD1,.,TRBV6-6,CASSLPTLSGQGPSSGNTIYF,TGTGCCAGCAGTCTCCCCACGCTATCGGGACAGGGGCCGAGCTCTGGAAACACCATATATTTT
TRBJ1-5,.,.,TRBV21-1,CASSLNRDSNQPQHF,TGTGCCAGCAGCCTAAACAGGGATAGCAATCAGCCCCAGCATTTT
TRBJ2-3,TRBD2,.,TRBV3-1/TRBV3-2,CASSQALAGVGTDTQYF,TGTGCCAGCAGCCAAGCACTAGCGGGAGTGGGGACAGATACGCAGTATTTT
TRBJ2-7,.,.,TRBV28,CASSLYLRESSYEQYF,TGTGCCAGCAGTTTATATCTCCGGGAGAGCTCCTACGAGCAGTACTTC
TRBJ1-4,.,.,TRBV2,CASSAPTEIFEKLFF,TGTGCCAGCAGTGCCCCGACAGAGATCTTTGAAAAACTGTTTTTT
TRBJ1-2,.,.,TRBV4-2,CASSQDNVGLFGYTF,TGTGCCAGCAGCCAAGATAACGTCGGTTTATTTGGCTACACCTTC
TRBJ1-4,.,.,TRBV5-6,CASSMRQPTTNEKLFF,TGTGCCAGCAGCATGAGACAGCCAACGACTAATGAAAAACTGTTTTTT
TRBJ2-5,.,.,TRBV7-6,CASSLEAAEETQYF,TGTGCCAGCAGCTTAGAGGCGGCCGAAGAGACCCAGTACTTC
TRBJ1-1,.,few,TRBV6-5,CASSSLDKSTEAFF,TGTGCCAGCAGTTCCCTGGACAAGTCCACTGAAGCTTTCTTT
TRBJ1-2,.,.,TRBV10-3,CAISEVDTLGNGYTF,TGTGCCATCAGTGAGGTGGACACTCTAGGGAATGGCTACACCTTC
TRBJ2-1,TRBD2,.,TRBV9,CASSVGAGEGSNEQFF,TGTGCCAGCAGCGTAGGCGCCGGGGAGGGCTCGAATGAGCAGTTCTTC
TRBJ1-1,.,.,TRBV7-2,CASSFPRGFGGTEAFF,TGTGCCAGCAGCTTCCCCCGGGGGTTTGGTGGTACTGAAGCTTTCTTT
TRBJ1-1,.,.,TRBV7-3,CASSLQGNTEAFF,TGTGCCAGCAGCCTACAGGGGAACACTGAAGCTTTCTTT
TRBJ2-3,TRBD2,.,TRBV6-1,CASSDLAGGDTQYF,TGTGCCAGCAGTGATTTAGCGGGAGGGGATACGCAGTATTTT
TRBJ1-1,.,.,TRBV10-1,CASRVSKNTEAFF,TGCGCCAGCAGGGTGTCTAAGAACACTGAAGCTTTCTTT
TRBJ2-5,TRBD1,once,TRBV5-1,CASSLVGQGDETQYF,TGCGCCAGCAGCTTGGTCGGACAGGGCGACGAGACCCAGTACTTC
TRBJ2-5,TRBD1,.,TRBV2,CASSETGGQETQYF,TGTGCCAGCAGTGAGACAGGGGGACAAGAGACCCAGTACTTC
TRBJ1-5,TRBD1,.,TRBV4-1,CASSQIQGDQPQHF,TGCGCCAGCAGCCAAATACAGGGGGATCAGCCCCAGCATTTT
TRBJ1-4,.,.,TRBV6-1,CASSGRSTGIATNEKLFF,TGTGCCAGCAGTGGAAGGAGTACGGGGATCGCAACTAATGAAAAACTGTTTTTT
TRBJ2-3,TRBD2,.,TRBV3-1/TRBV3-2,CASSPHPGTSGLTDTQYF,TGTGCCAGCAGCCCCCACCCCGGGACTAGCGGCCTCACAGATACGCAGTATTTT
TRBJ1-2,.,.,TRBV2,CASSFTANYGYTF,TGTGCCAGCAGTTTTACAGCTAACTATGGCTACACCTTC
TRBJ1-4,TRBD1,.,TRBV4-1,CASSQDPSMGQGAVLNEKLFF,TGCGCCAGCAGCCAAGACCCCTCTATGGGACAGGGGGCGGTTCTTAATGAAAAACTGTTTTTT
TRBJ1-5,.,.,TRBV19,CASSMGAPNQPQHF,TGTGCCAGTAGTATGGGGGCACCCAATCAGCCCCAGCATTTT
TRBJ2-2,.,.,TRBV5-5,CASSIGQLTNTGELFF,TGTGCCAGCAGCATAGGACAGCTTACAAACACCGGGGAGCTGTTTTTT
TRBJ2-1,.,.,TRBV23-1,CASSPSSSYNEQFF,TGCGCCAGCAGTCCGAGCTCATCCTACAATGAGCAGTTCTTC
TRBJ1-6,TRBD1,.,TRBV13,CASSATGRVSPLHF,TGTGCCAGCAGCGCGACAGGGAGAGTTTCACCCCTCCACTTT
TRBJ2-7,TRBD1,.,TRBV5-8,CASSLTLGTGGLSSYEQYF,TGTGCCAGCAGCTTGACGCTCGGGACAGGGGGCTTAAGCTCCTACGAGCAGTACTTC
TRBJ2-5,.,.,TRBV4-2,CASSQEQGKWETQYF,TGTGCCAGCAGCCAAGAACAGGGCAAGTGGGAGACCCAGTACTTC
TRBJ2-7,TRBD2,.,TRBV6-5,CASSYPLAGGLYEQYF,TGTGCCAGCAGTTACCCTCTAGCGGGAGGACTCTACGAGCAGTACTTC
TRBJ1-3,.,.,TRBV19,CAIGDEGNTIYF,TGTGCCATCGGAGACGAGGGAAACACCATATATTTT
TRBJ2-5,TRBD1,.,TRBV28,CASTVDRAIQETQYF,TGTGCCAGCACGGTTGACAGGGCGATCCAAGAGACCCAGTACTTC
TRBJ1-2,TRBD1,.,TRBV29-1,CSVEGRTGYGYTF,TGCAGCGTTGAGGGAAGGACAGGGTATGGCTACACCTTC
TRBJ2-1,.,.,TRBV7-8,CASSLGRPRVHEQFF,TGTGCCAGCAGCTTAGGACGGCCCCGGGTCCATGAGCAGTTCTTC
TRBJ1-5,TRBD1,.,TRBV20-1,CSASLSGGGGNQPQHF,TGCAGTGCTAGTTTATCAGGGGGAGGCGGCAATCAGCCCCAGCATTTT
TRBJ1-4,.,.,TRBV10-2,CASSEEAEEKLFF,TGCGCCAGCAGTGAGGAAGCCGAGGAAAAACTGTTTTTT
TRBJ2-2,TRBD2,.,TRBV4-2,CASSQDRLAGGTGELFF,TGTGCCAGCAGCCAAGACCGGCTAGCGGGAGGCACCGGGGAGCTGTTTTTT
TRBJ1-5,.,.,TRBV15,CATSRAVYWSDQPQHF,TGTGCCACCAGCAGAGCAGTTTATTGGTCAGATCAGCCCCAGCATTTT
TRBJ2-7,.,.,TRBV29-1,CSVDRGYEQYF,TGCAGCGTTGACAGGGGCTACGAGCAGTACTTC
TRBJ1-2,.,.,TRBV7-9,CASLGRGPRDGYTF,TGTGCCAGCCTGGGCCGGGGTCCTAGGGATGGCTACACCTTC
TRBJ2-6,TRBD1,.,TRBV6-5,CASRGDRAGANVLTF,TGTGCCAGCAGGGGAGACAGGGCTGGGGCCAACGTCCTGACTTTC
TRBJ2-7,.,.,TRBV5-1,CASSLGPGSSYEQYF,TGCGCCAGCAGCTTGGGCCCCGGGTCGTCCTACGAGCAGTACTTC